These T cell receptor beta chains were read from a single sample in a study of T-cell reconstitution after alpha-beta-depleted transplantation in children. A single record per CDR3 protein comes from TCRdb applying MiXCR to the PCR reads. The profile shows about 200,000 distinct CDR3 sequences, just over 14% of them singletons. The sequencing used PBMCs from the stem cell graft donor, collected from the stem cell graft. These receptors all stem from a human donor who donated a stem cell graft to a child with acute lymphoblastic leukemia. Both conserved end residues are part of each CDR3. A D gene is named only where the DNA matches it firmly. Part of the rows lack a size; the others show once, few, many or a class for expanded clones.

V,size,D,J,CDR3,DNA
TRBV12-3/TRBV12-4,few,NA,TRBJ1-2,CASSFSEYGYTF,TGTGCCAGCAGTTTTTCCGAGTATGGCTACACCTTC
TRBV29-1,many,TRBD2,TRBJ2-2,CSARRGLAYAGELFF,TGCAGCGCCCGCCGGGGACTAGCTTACGCCGGGGAGCTGTTTTTT
TRBV29-1,many,NA,TRBJ2-5,CSAPMLVGIRETQYF,TGCAGCGCCCCCATGTTGGTTGGCATAAGGGAGACCCAGTACTTC
TRBV5-5,few,NA,TRBJ1-5,CASSVDIYQPQHF,TGTGCCAGCAGCGTTGACATTTATCAGCCCCAGCATTTT
TRBV20-1,many,NA,TRBJ1-1,CSARARPYAEAFF,TGCAGTGCTAGAGCCAGGCCCTACGCTGAAGCTTTCTTT
TRBV5-1,many,NA,TRBJ1-1,CASRGRLENTEAFF,TGCGCCAGCAGGGGGAGGTTAGAAAACACTGAAGCTTTCTTT
TRBV5-1,NA,TRBD1,TRBJ2-7,CASSTPGQGIYEQYF,TGCGCCAGCAGCACTCCGGGACAGGGGATCTACGAGCAGTACTTC
TRBV7-2,NA,NA,TRBJ1-2,CASSLGAAANYGYTF,TGTGCCAGCAGCTTAGGGGCAGCCGCTAACTATGGCTACACCTTC
TRBV6-5,many,TRBD1,TRBJ2-6,CASSSQGAPGANVLTF,TGTGCCAGCAGTTCTCAGGGGGCGCCTGGGGCCAACGTCCTGACTTTC
TRBV12-3/TRBV12-4,many,NA,TRBJ2-5,CASGPTAGYQETQYF,TGTGCCAGCGGGCCTACCGCAGGGTACCAAGAGACCCAGTACTTC
TRBV28,many,NA,TRBJ2-7,CASGANYEQYF,TGTGCCAGCGGTGCTAACTACGAGCAGTACTTC
TRBV20-1,many,NA,TRBJ1-1,CSARDPGAANTEAFF,TGCAGTGCTAGAGACCCCGGGGCAGCGAACACTGAAGCTTTCTTT
TRBV10-3,few,NA,TRBJ1-5,CAISRQSNQPQHF,TGTGCCATCAGTCGTCAAAGCAATCAGCCCCAGCATTTT
TRBV29-1,few,NA,TRBJ2-5,CSVGTVLQETQYF,TGCAGCGTCGGGACGGTCCTACAAGAGACCCAGTACTTC
TRBV7-2,NA,NA,TRBJ2-7,CASSLGRLGSEQYF,TGTGCCAGCAGCTTAGGGCGGCTCGGGAGCGAGCAGTACTTC
TRBV11-1,many,TRBD1,TRBJ2-2,CASTIRDREEKHTGELFF,TGTGCCAGCACCATCCGGGACAGGGAGGAAAAGCATACGGGGGAGCTGTTTTTT
TRBV20-1,many,NA,TRBJ1-3,CSAREAGRNTIYF,TGCAGTGCTAGAGAGGCAGGAAGAAACACCATATATTTT
TRBV29-1,many,TRBD1,TRBJ2-7,CSARQGVLPYEQYF,TGCAGCGCTAGACAGGGAGTTCTCCCATACGAGCAGTACTTC
TRBV13,many,NA,TRBJ1-2,CASSFRVYGYTF,TGTGCCAGCAGCTTTAGGGTCTATGGCTACACCTTC
TRBV27,many,NA,TRBJ2-1,CASSLSGWQGFEQFF,TGTGCCAGCAGTTTATCGGGCTGGCAGGGCTTCGAGCAGTTCTTC
TRBV10-2,many,NA,TRBJ2-5,CASSSPSRQETQYF,TGCGCCAGCAGTTCCCCTTCGAGGCAAGAGACCCAGTACTTC
TRBV10-1,NA,TRBD1,TRBJ2-5,CASSEATGGQETQYF,TGCGCCAGCAGTGAGGCTACAGGGGGCCAGGAGACCCAGTACTTC
TRBV12-3/TRBV12-4,many,TRBD2,TRBJ2-1,CASSSGLAGVHEQFF,TGTGCCAGCAGTTCAGGACTAGCGGGCGTCCATGAGCAGTTCTTC
TRBV10-3,NA,NA,TRBJ1-5,CAISNYLDSFPNQPQHF,TGTGCCATCAGTAACTACCTGGACAGTTTCCCCAATCAGCCCCAGCATTTT
TRBV20-1,many,NA,TRBJ2-6,CSAREGAGANVLTF,TGCAGTGCTAGAGAGGGAGCTGGGGCCAACGTCCTGACTTTC
TRBV10-3,few,TRBD2,TRBJ2-7,CAISDQGGTSGYEQYF,TGTGCCATCAGTGATCAAGGCGGGACTAGCGGTTACGAGCAGTACTTC
TRBV5-1,many,TRBD2,TRBJ2-2,CASSSGTSGTGELFF,TGCGCCAGCAGCTCCGGGACTAGCGGCACCGGGGAGCTGTTTTTT
TRBV12-3/TRBV12-4,many,NA,TRBJ2-5,CASGGAKDLRETQYF,TGTGCCAGCGGCGGGGCAAAAGACCTGCGGGAGACCCAGTACTTC
TRBV7-2,NA,NA,TRBJ2-3,CASIPLGLAHTDTQYF,TGTGCCAGCATACCTCTGGGGCTAGCGCACACAGATACGCAGTATTTT
TRBV5-1,few,NA,TRBJ1-3,CASSLETSGNTIYF,TGCGCCAGCAGCTTGGAGACCTCTGGAAACACCATATATTTT
TRBV6-1,NA,TRBD1,TRBJ2-7,CASSEAGQGFTYEQYF,TGTGCCAGCAGTGAGGCTGGACAGGGGTTCACCTACGAGCAGTACTTC
TRBV11-2,many,TRBD2,TRBJ2-7,CASSLGSGVTYEQYF,TGTGCCAGCAGCTTAGGGAGCGGGGTTACCTACGAGCAGTACTTC
TRBV5-1,many,NA,TRBJ1-5,CASSFGGSNQPQHF,TGCGCCAGCAGCTTTGGCGGCAGCAATCAGCCCCAGCATTTT
TRBV7-2,many,NA,TRBJ2-6,CASSLRSGANVLTF,TGTGCCAGCAGCTTACGGTCTGGGGCCAACGTCCTGACTTTC
TRBV5-1,NA,TRBD1,TRBJ2-5,CASSLDLGTEETQYF,TGCGCCAGCAGCTTGGACTTAGGGACAGAAGAGACCCAGTACTTC
TRBV18,few,NA,TRBJ1-4,CASSPLRGVNEKLFF,TGTGCCAGCTCACCATTGAGAGGGGTTAATGAAAAACTGTTTTTT
TRBV19,many,NA,TRBJ1-1,CASRQEPTEAFF,TGTGCCAGCCGACAGGAACCCACTGAAGCTTTCTTT
TRBV27,many,TRBD1,TRBJ2-1,CASSFEGASSGNEQFF,TGTGCCAGCAGTTTTGAGGGGGCTTCTTCTGGCAATGAGCAGTTCTTC
TRBV6-1,many,TRBD1,TRBJ2-7,CASSVPRGNYEQYF,TGTGCCAGCAGTGTCCCCAGGGGGAACTACGAGCAGTACTTC
TRBV15,few,NA,TRBJ2-5,CATSRDMAEETQYF,TGTGCCACCAGCAGAGATATGGCGGAGGAGACCCAGTACTTC
TRBV4-1,many,TRBD1,TRBJ1-2,CASSLQGGGGYTF,TGCGCCAGCAGCCTACAGGGGGGCGGTGGCTACACCTTC
TRBV7-8,few,NA,TRBJ2-7,CASSLVGRGGSYEQYF,TGTGCCAGCAGCTTAGTGGGCAGGGGGGGCTCCTACGAGCAGTACTTC
TRBV20-1,many,NA,TRBJ2-5,CSARDDASEETQYF,TGCAGTGCTAGAGATGACGCCAGTGAAGAGACCCAGTACTTC
TRBV7-9,many,NA,TRBJ2-5,CASSLPVGRTGETQYF,TGTGCCAGCAGCCTACCAGTGGGGAGGACGGGAGAGACCCAGTACTTC
TRBV28,few,NA,TRBJ1-1,CASSNYRQTGAFF,TGTGCCAGCAGTAACTACCGGCAGACGGGAGCTTTCTTT
TRBV5-1,many,NA,TRBJ1-2,CASSLFWGGEDGYTF,TGCGCCAGCAGCTTGTTCTGGGGAGGTGAGGATGGCTACACCTTC
TRBV11-1,NA,TRBD1,TRBJ1-5,CASSSGLGQGANGNQPQHF,TGTGCCAGCAGCTCTGGACTCGGACAGGGGGCTAACGGCAATCAGCCCCAGCATTTT
TRBV7-6,NA,NA,TRBJ2-1,CASSFASNYEQFF,TGTGCCAGCAGCTTCGCCTCGAACTATGAGCAGTTCTTC
TRBV5-1,few,NA,TRBJ2-5,CASSFQETAVFQETQYF,TGCGCCAGCAGCTTCCAAGAGACAGCGGTTTTCCAAGAGACCCAGTACTTC
TRBV11-1,many,NA,TRBJ1-1,CASSLWSLNTEAFF,TGTGCCAGCAGCTTATGGAGCCTAAACACTGAAGCTTTCTTT
TRBV20-1,few,NA,TRBJ2-3,CSARDRGRSTTDTQYF,TGCAGTGCTAGAGATCGAGGACGTAGTACCACAGATACGCAGTATTTT
TRBV28,many,NA,TRBJ1-2,CASSPPSGNGYTF,TGTGCCAGCAGTCCCCCATCGGGGAATGGCTACACCTTC
TRBV3-1,few,NA,TRBJ2-7,CASSQGRESAYEQYF,TGTGCCAGCAGCCAAGGAAGGGAATCCGCCTACGAGCAGTACTTC
TRBV11-2,NA,TRBD2,TRBJ2-1,CASSLSGRETNEQFF,TGTGCCAGCAGTTTAAGCGGGAGGGAGACCAATGAGCAGTTCTTC
TRBV12-3/TRBV12-4,many,TRBD1,TRBJ1-1,CASSLAWDREDTEAFF,TGTGCCAGCAGTTTAGCCTGGGACAGGGAGGACACTGAAGCTTTCTTT